This TCR beta chain stems from a study of cytomegalovirus exposure and HLA in healthy donors. Study-level findings and limits: TCR beta chains associated with HLA were, in a later analysis, more clonally expanded than equally common others.

PCR primers comprised 60 Vbeta and 13 Jbeta primers. Method: immunoSEQ multiplex PCR; TCRdb's copy keeps in-frame clones and lacks some. The sample contains 170,000 or so clones, approximately 88% of which appear only once. For this clone: What it binds is not known.

Looked up from germline, CDR1 is SGHTA and CDR2 is FQGNSA. The CDR3 covers 14 residues. Trimming pared 1 base from V and 3 bases from J, leaving 6 bases between. This sequence originates from a boy between 2 and 15 years old in good health and CMV-seronegative. Input material: PBMCs. The genes are TRBV7-2 and TRBJ2-2, with no clear D. In DNA, the CDR3 is TGTGCCAGCAGCTTAGATACGGACACCGGGGAGCTGTTTTTT. Residues: CASSLDTDTGELFF.